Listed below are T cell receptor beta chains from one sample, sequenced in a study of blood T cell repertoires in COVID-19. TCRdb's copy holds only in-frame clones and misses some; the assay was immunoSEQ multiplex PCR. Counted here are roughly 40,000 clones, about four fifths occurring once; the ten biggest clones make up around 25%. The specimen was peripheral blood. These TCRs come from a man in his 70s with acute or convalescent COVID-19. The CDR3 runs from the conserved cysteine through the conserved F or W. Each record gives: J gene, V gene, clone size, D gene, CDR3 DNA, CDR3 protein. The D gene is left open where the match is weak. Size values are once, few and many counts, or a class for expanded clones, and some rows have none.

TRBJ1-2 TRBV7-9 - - TGTGCCAGCAGCTTCGGGACATGGGACTATGGCTACACCTTC CASSFGTWDYGYTF
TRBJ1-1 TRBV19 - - TGTGCCATTTCAGGCTTCGCTGAAGCTTTCTTT CAISGFAEAFF
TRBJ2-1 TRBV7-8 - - TGTGCCAGCAGCCGAGTGGGCACTGTAGGTCAATCCTACAATGAGCAGTTCTTC CASSRVGTVGQSYNEQFF
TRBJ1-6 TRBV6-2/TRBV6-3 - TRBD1 TGTGCCAGCAGTTGGATGGACAGGGGTAATTCACCCCTCCACTTT CASSWMDRGNSPLHF
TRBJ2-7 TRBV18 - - TGTGCCAGCTCACCCCTCCGGGGGGAGCAGTACTTC CASSPLRGEQYF
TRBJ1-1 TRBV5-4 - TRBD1 TGTGCCAGCAGCAGCCGGGACAGGGTCACTGAAGCTTTCTTT CASSSRDRVTEAFF
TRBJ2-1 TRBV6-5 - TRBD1 TGTGCCAGCAGTTACGGAAGGGGGCTAAATGAGCAGTTCTTC CASSYGRGLNEQFF
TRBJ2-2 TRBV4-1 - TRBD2 TGCGCCAGCAGCCAAGGACCCCCGGGACTAGCAGTCACCGGGGAGCTGTTTTTT CASSQGPPGLAVTGELFF
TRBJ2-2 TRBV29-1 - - TGCAGCGTTGAAGCCACAGCGAACACCGGGGAGCTGTTTTTT CSVEATANTGELFF
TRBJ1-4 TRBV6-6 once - TGTGCCAGCAGCTTCACTATCGGGAATGAAAAACTGTTTTTT CASSFTIGNEKLFF
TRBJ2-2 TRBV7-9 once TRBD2 TGTGCCAGCAGCTTGCTAGCGGGGGTGAACACCGGGGAGCTGTTTTTT CASSLLAGVNTGELFF
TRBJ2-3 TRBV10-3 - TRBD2 TGTGCCATCAGTGAGTCTGCGGGAGGCAGCACAGATACGCAGTATTTT CAISESAGGSTDTQYF
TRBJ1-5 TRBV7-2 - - TGTGCCAGCAGCTCTACCTCAGGTCCACATCAGCCCCAGCATTTT CASSSTSGPHQPQHF
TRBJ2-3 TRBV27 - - TGTGCCAGCAAACTAGTAGCGTCCGATACGCAGTATTTT CASKLVASDTQYF
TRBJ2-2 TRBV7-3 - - TGTGCCACCAAAATTGGGGAGGTCACCGGGGAGCTGTTTTTT CATKIGEVTGELFF
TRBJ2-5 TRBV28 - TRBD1 TGTGCCAGCAGTCTTTTTGGGCAGGGGGCGCGGGAGACCCAGTACTTC CASSLFGQGARETQYF
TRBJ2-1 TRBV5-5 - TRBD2 TGTGCCAGCAGCTTGGGATGGGGGACTAGCGGGAGGACTGAGCAGTTCTTC CASSLGWGTSGRTEQFF
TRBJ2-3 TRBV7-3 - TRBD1 TGTGCCAGCAGCTTCACAGGGGGCATAGATACGCAGTATTTT CASSFTGGIDTQYF
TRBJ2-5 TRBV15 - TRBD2 TGTGCCACCAGCGGCGGACTAGCGGGATTTGAGACCCAGTACTTC CATSGGLAGFETQYF
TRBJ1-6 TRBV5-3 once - TGTGCCAGAAGCTTGGCTGGGCAGGGCGGTAATTCACCCCTCCACTTT CARSLAGQGGNSPLHF
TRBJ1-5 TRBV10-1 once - TGCGCCAGCAGTGAGTCCCCGAATCAGCCCCAGCATTTT CASSESPNQPQHF
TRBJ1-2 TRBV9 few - TGTGCCAGCAGCATCTACAGCTCAGCTAACTATGGCTACACCTTC CASSIYSSANYGYTF
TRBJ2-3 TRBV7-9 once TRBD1 TGTGCCAGCAGCTCACAGGGGGCCAGGGCAGATACGCAGTATTTT CASSSQGARADTQYF
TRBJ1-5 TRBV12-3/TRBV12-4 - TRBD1 TGTGCCAGCACCGACAGGGGAGATCAGCCCCAGCATTTT CASTDRGDQPQHF
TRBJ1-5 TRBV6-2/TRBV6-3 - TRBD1 TGTGCCAGCAGTTACGAGGGGACAGGGGGGCAGCCCCAGCATTTT CASSYEGTGGQPQHF
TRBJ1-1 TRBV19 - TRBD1 TGTGCCAGTAGTATAGGTTACGGGACAGGGGGGATGGTGAACACTGAAGCTTTCTTT CASSIGYGTGGMVNTEAFF
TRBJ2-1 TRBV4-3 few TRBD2 TGCGCCAGCAGCCAAGATCCCCTAGCGGGAGGGAGTGAGCAGTTCTTC CASSQDPLAGGSEQFF
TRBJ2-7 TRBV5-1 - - TGCGCCAGCAGCTTCTTGGCGGGGGCATCGGGGGAGCAGTACTTC CASSFLAGASGEQYF
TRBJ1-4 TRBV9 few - TGTGCCAGCAGCGTAACCGCCCAGGATGAAAAACTGTTTTTT CASSVTAQDEKLFF
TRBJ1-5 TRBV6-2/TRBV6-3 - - TGTGCCAGCAGTTACTCGCCGGGGGGGGGCGGCAATCAGCCCCAGCATTTT CASSYSPGGGGNQPQHF
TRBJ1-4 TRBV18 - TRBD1 TGTGCCAGCTCACCACCGGGAAACAGGGGCGACAATGAAAAACTGTTTTTT CASSPPGNRGDNEKLFF
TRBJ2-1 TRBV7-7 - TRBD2 TGTGCTAGCAGCTTTGGGGGTGGGCGGGGGAATGAGCAGTTCTTC CASSFGGGRGNEQFF
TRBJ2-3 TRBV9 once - TGTGCCAGCAGCGCCAGCGGCACTGCTCGGGATACGCAGTATTTT CASSASGTARDTQYF
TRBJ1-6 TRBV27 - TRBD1 TGTGCCAGCACCCGGGACAGATCTTCACCCCTCCACTTT CASTRDRSSPLHF
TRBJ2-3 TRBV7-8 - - TGTGCCAGCAGCTTAGTTCCTGGCACAGATACGCAGTATTTT CASSLVPGTDTQYF
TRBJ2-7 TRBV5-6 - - TGTGCCAGCAGCTTGGTTCGGGAGAGATCGGAGCAGTACTTC CASSLVRERSEQYF
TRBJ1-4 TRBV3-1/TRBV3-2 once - TGTGCCAGCAGCCAAGATCCCAGGGGTAATGAAAAACTGTTTTTT CASSQDPRGNEKLFF
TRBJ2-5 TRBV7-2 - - TGTGCCAGCGCCATGACGGGATCCTTCTTGGAGACCCAGTACTTC CASAMTGSFLETQYF
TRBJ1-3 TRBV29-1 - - TGCAGCGTTGTGGGGGGTCAGGGCACTCAAGGAAACACCATATATTTT CSVVGGQGTQGNTIYF
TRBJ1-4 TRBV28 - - TGTGCCAGCAGTTTAAATGTAAATGAAAAACTGTTTTTT CASSLNVNEKLFF
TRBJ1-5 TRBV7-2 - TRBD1 TGTGCCAGCAGCCTATGGGGTGGGGGACAGGGAGGAAGTCAGCCCCAGCATTTT CASSLWGGGQGGSQPQHF
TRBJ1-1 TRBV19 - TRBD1 TGTGCCAGTAGTTCGGACAGGGAGACTGAAGCTTTCTTT CASSSDRETEAFF
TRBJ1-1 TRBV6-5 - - TGTGCCAGCAAGGGGCAGGGGAACACTGAAGCTTTCTTT CASKGQGNTEAFF
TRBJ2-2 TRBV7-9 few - TGTGCCAGCAGCCCAAACCTGGCGGGCAGGGGTAGCGGGGAGCTGTTTTTT CASSPNLAGRGSGELFF
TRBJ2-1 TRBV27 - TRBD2 TGTGCCAGCAGCCAGACTAGCGGGAGGCAGTTCTTC CASSQTSGRQFF
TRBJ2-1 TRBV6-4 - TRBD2 TGTGCCAGCAGCCGGGGGAGCGGGAGCTATGAGCAGTTCTTC CASSRGSGSYEQFF
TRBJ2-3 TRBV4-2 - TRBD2 TGTGCCAGCAGCCAAGACGCTAGCGGAAAGGGAACAGATACGCAGTATTTT CASSQDASGKGTDTQYF
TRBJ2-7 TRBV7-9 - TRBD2 TGTGCCAGCAGCTTAGCCGCTCCAACAACTAGCGGGAGAAGGTACGAGCAGTACTTC CASSLAAPTTSGRRYEQYF
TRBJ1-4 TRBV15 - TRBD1 TGTGCTGCAGGGGGAAGGCAGCAAAATGAAAAACTGTTTTTT CAAGGRQQNEKLFF
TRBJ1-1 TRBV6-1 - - TGTGCCAGCAGTGACCAATTCACGGTGAACACTGAAGCTTTCTTT CASSDQFTVNTEAFF
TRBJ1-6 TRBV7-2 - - TGTGCCAGCAGCCCGGGGGCCTATAATTCACCCCTCCACTTT CASSPGAYNSPLHF
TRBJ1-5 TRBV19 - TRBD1 TGTGCCAGTAGTAGCGCCGGGACAGGGAACCAGCCCCAGCATTTT CASSSAGTGNQPQHF
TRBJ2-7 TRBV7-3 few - TGTGCCAGCAGCTTAGGGGGACACTCCTACGAGCAGTACTTC CASSLGGHSYEQYF